This entry concerns a single T cell receptor (beta chain). Its antigen is still unknown. The data were produced by immunoSEQ multiplex PCR, yet TCRdb's version contains in-frame clones alone and is incomplete. There are about 100,000 clones in the sample; about 89% occur only once, and more than 2.5% lies in the top ten. The sample originates from a study of T cell responses to AZD1222 COVID-19 vaccine. General study results and limits: Among those given AZD1222, only five or six were seropositive at baseline. Vaccine-associated CD4 TCRs ranged over spike, dominating at 160-218 and 743-854.

Trimming took 2 bases from V and 6 from J, leaving 17 bases between them. This CDR3 region has 15 residues. The germline V gene encodes CDR1 GTSNPN and CDR2 SVGIG (reference sequence). The sequencing here drew on peripheral blood, taken 28 days after the second dose of the MenACWY control vaccine. The rearrangement joins TRBV30 to TRBJ1-5; possible D gene TRBD1, 5 bases. This sequence was found in an adult who received the MenACWY meningococcal vaccine as a control. CDR3 sequence reads: CAWSPLLGVGQPQHF. CDR3 coding DNA: TGTGCCTGGAGTCCATTGTTGGGGGTAGGTCAGCCCCAGCATTTT.